A single T cell receptor (beta chain) is shown here with its context. Its recognized antigen is unknown. Per-nucleotide qualities are absent, and no much larger clonotype sits a single base away. V loses 1 base at its end and J loses 8 bases; junction bases beyond the gene matches: 1. From a lookup of the germline V gene, CDR1 and CDR2 are MNHNS and SASEGT. Spanning cysteine to phenylalanine, the CDR3 consists of 13 amino acids. Solely the CDR3 DNA is kept, with 39 bases framed from the first base. The sample comes from a study of shared clonotypes between healthy human individuals (TCRdb year 2020). About the study as a whole: The cohort comprised two women and a few men aged 18 to 49 years. For each donor, CD4 naive and CD4 memory were each run on three plates, CD8 naive on two plates, and CD8 memory on one plate. To estimate repertoire size and how much clonotypes are shared between individuals, the study performed deep sequencing of blood TCR repertoires from about five healthy adults. Libraries were prepared and TCR repertoires were sequenced by different laboratories using diverse techniques, in order to increase sequencing depth and limit assay-specific biases. Leukapheresis yielded between about 0.85 and 10 billion PBMCs per donor. Broader findings and caveats from the paper: Only blood was sampled, and tissue TCR repertoires likely differ from those in blood. Rarefaction of sorted-subset datasets indicated incomplete sequencing despite the large sequencing depth. Naive subsets generally had larger estimated clonotype richness than memory subsets did. Compared with non-shared clonotypes, clonotypes shared by all four sorted-subset donors had higher generation probabilities. Pairwise subsampling indicated that sequencing depth was expected to affect the degree of clonotype sharing among donors. Because the study included only a small number of donors, the genetic and exposure-history diversity represented was limited. Around 5.4% of naive CD4, 3.5% of naive CD8, about 2.1% of memory CD4, and 0.4% of memory CD8 clonotypes were shared across several donors.

Using the deep immunoSEQ assay, TCR CDR3 regions were amplified from genomic DNA by multiplex PCR. Genomic DNA extracted from each cell subset was distributed evenly over all wells of several immunoSEQ 96-well plates, and each plate served as one replicate. For sorted subsets, each replicate PCR was loaded with about 0.2 ug genomic DNA, equivalent to 32,000 or so T cell genomes. Purified libraries were measured with a Qubit 3.0 fluorometer, size-checked on a Bioanalyzer 2100, and measured again with the KAPA Library Quantification kit. A separate single-read 150-cycle Illumina NextSeq 550 flow cell was used to sequence each immunoSEQ 96-well plate. In the paper's pipeline: The immunoSEQ output contained only junctional sequences without quality scores, so filtering could not match that applied to full-length reads. To assign V/J genes and CDR3, sequences were annotated using PyIR, a Python wrapper for IgBLAST v1.9, with IMGT germline references. Reads were filtered out if the reads had weak V/J assignments (E-value above 1e-6), no CDR3, stop codons, out-of-frame junctions, or ambiguous translated residues. V3J clonotypes were defined as sequences sharing the same inferred V gene, J gene, and CDR3 amino acid sequence. To compute the percentage overlap between repertoires, the number of shared unique clonotypes was divided by the size of the smaller repertoire. Repertoire richness was assessed with RTK rarefaction, the Chao1 estimator, and Recon v2.1 estimates of unobserved clonotypes. Generation probabilities for all TCRbeta clonotypes obtained by the gDNA method from a handful of donors were computed using OLGA. Entries here come from immuneACCESS through TCRdb and include only in-frame sequences with V and J called. Some clones fail to appear in such tables; in the studies checked, an unresolved V gene covers under half of the shortfall, and the cause of the remainder is unknown. V, J and clone size reflect that table, while D and trimming were determined from the DNA. The sample records 550,000 to 750,000 clones, around 95% of which are singletons. The leading ten clones occupy 0.085% to 0.11% of the sample.

For the CD8 naive samples, CD45RO-negative cells were positively selected for CCR7, yielding a CD45RA+CCR7+ population from which TemRA cells were excluded. Donors were healthy HIV-negative adults with no recently reported acute infections or vaccinations. Every donor was a Caucasian adult residing in Nashville, Tennessee, USA. Blood was obtained by leukapheresis, after which PBMCs were separated by Ficoll-Histopaque density gradient centrifugation and cryopreserved in liquid nitrogen vapor phase. Analytical flow cytometry was used to check the purity and quantity of each magnetically sorted T cell population. From each sorted fraction, genomic DNA was isolated and quantified by UV absorbance on a Nanodrop 2000c.

The TCR comes from a woman aged 25 to 39 in good health. Sequenced: naive CD8+ T cells sorted from blood. Read against the paper, the sample's cell subset or site label means: CD45RA+CCR7+. The V gene is TRBV6-1 and the J gene is TRBJ1-5; TRBD1 fits 8 bases in the junction. The DNA sequence is given as TGTGCCAGCAGTGAAGGGACAGGGAAGCCCCAGCATTTT. Translation gives CASSEGTGKPQHF.